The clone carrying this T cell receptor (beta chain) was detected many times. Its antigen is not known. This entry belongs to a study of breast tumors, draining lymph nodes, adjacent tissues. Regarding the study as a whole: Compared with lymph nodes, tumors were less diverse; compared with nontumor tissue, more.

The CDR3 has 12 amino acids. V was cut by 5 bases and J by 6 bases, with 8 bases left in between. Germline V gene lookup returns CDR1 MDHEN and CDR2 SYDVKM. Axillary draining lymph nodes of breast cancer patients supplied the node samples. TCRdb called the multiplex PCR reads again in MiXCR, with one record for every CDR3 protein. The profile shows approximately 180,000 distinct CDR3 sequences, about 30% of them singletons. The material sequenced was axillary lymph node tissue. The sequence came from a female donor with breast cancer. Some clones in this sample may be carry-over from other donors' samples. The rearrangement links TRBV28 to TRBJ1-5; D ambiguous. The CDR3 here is CASSPPPQPQHF. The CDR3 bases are TGTGCCAGCAGTCCTCCACCTCAGCCCCAGCATTTT.